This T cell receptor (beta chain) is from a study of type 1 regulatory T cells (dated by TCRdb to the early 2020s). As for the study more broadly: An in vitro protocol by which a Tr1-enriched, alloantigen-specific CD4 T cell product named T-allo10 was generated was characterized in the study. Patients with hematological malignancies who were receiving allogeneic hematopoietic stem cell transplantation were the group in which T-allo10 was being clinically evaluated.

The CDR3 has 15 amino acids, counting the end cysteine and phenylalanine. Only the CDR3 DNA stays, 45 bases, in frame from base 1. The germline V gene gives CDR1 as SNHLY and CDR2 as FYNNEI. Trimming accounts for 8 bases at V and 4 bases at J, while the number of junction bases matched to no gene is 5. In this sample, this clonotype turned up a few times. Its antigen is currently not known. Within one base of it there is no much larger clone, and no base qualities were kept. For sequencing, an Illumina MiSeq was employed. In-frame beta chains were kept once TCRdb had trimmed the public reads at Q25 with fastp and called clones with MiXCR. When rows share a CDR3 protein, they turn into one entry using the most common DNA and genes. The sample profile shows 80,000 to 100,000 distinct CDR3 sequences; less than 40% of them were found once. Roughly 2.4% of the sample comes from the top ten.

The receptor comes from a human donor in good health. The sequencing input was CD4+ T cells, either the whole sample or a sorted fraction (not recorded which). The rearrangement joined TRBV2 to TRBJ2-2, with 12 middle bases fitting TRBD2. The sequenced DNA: TGTGCCAGCCAGACTAGCGGGAGAAGCACCGGGGAGCTGTTTTTT. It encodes CASQTSGRSTGELFF.